This T cell receptor (beta chain) was documented in a study of blood T cell repertoires in COVID-19. Produced via immunoSEQ multiplex PCR; TCRdb's table is partial and in-frame only. This table has 55,000 to 75,000 clones, about 80% appearing once. The V end was cut by 1 base, the J end by 5 bases, with 15 bases between. The CDR3 covers 15 residues. The germline CDR1 and CDR2 sequences are LNHNV and YYDKDF (reference sequence). The origin of this receptor is a human donor in a cohort sampled during active COVID-19. The chain couples TRBV15 to TRBJ2-7; tentatively, D is TRBD1 (6 bases). The material sequenced was peripheral blood. The CDR3 DNA sequence: TGTGCCACCAGCAGAGCTAAAACAGGGTATGACGAGCAGTACTTC. Its translation: CATSRAKTGYDEQYF.